This T cell receptor beta chain was retrieved from a study of T cells in Graves' hyperthyroidism and ophthalmopathy. General study findings and limits: In the blood, most expanded thyroid clonotypes above 0.001 appeared as well.

The table lists this clonotype with a few counts. As yet, its antigen is unknown. Exclusion of a patient resulted from uncontrolled infection, other autoimmune disease, pregnancy or lactation. The PBMCs had their origin in more than 9.5 ml of fresh peripheral blood. TCR beta CDR3 sequences were amplified from RNA transcripts. HTBI primers were the set used in a first-round RT-PCR of the TCR CDR3. Each CDR3 protein gets one entry after TCRdb re-called the multiplex PCR reads with MiXCR. This table has over 550,000 distinct CDR3 sequences, 16% appearing once. Between the trimmed V and J ends, which lost 0 bases and 9 bases, there was a span of 12 bases. CDR3 size: 14 residues. Germline CDR1 is LNHNV and CDR2 is YYDKDF (reference sequence).

The TCR comes from a woman aged 18-30 years with Graves' hyperthyroidism. The gene calls are TRBV15 and TRBJ2-1; D may correspond to TRBD1 or TRBD2 (5 bases each). Input material: blood. The CDR3 nucleotides are TGTGCCACCAGCAGAGATACGGGGCAGGGTGAGCAGTTCTTC. Encoded protein: CATSRDTGQGEQFF.